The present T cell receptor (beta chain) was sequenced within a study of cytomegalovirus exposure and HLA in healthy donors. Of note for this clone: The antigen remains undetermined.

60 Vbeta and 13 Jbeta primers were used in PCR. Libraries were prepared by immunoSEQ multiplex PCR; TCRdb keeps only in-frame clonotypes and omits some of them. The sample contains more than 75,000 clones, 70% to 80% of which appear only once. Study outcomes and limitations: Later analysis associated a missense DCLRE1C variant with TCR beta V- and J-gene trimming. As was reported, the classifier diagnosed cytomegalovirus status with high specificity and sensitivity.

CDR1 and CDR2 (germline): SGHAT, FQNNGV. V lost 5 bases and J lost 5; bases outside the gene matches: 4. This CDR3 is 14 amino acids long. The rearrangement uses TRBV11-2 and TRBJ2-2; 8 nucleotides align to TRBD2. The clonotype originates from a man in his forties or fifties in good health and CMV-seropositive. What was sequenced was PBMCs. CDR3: CASSRTSWTGELFF. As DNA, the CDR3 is TGTGCCAGCAGCCGGACTAGCTGGACCGGGGAGCTGTTTTTT.